Below, 4 T cell receptor beta chains from the same sample are listed, as sequenced in a study of shared clonotypes between healthy human individuals. Profiling relied on immunoSEQ multiplex PCR, and the TCRdb table lists in-frame clones only, not all of them. The sample carries about 1.5 million clones, 95% to 99% recorded once. Sequencing was performed on naive CD4+ T cells sorted from blood. Subset given: CD45RA+ positively selected. All receptors derive from a man aged 25-45 years in good health.

This clone appeared a single time. The chain couples TRBV18 to TRBJ1-6, with D uncertain. Trimming shortened V by 0 bases and J by 8 bases, and 8 bases separated the two germline ends. The germline gives CDR1 KGHSH, CDR2 LQKENI. The CDR3 is 14 amino acids. The CDR3 nucleotides read TGTGCCAGCTCACCACCCCTAAGGGATTCACCCCTCCACTTT. It codes for CASSPPLRDSPLHF.

The CDR3, as DNA: TGTGCCAGCAGCCCAAATGTAGCGGGGACCGGGGAGCTGTTTTTT. Protein: CASSPNVAGTGELFF. The chain carries TRBV7-2 and TRBJ2-2; 8 bases are shared with TRBD2. The CDR3 spans 15 residues. Looked up from germline, CDR1 is SGHTA and CDR2 is FQGNSA. V was clipped by 5 bases and J by 5 bases; unmatched bases: 7.

The V call is TRBV15, the J call TRBJ1-4; no definite D call. The CDR3 totals 14 residues. From germline, CDR1 is LNHNV and CDR2 YYDKDF (reference sequence). Trimming removed 2 bases at V and 5 bases at J, with 9 bases between. The DNA for the CDR3 is TGTGCCACCAGCAGAACCCGGCAGAATGAAAAACTGTTTTTT. Amino acids: CATSRTRQNEKLFF.

This sequence joins TRBV2 and TRBJ2-2; D gene unclear. Deletions cut 7 bases from V and 6 bases from J, with 9 bases between. CDR1 and CDR2 from the germline V gene are SNHLY and FYNNEI. This CDR3 contains 12 residues. CDR3 coding DNA: TGTGCCAGCATCTATGCGTCCGGGGAGCTGTTTTTT. Protein: CASIYASGELFF.